This T cell receptor beta chain was observed in a study of circulating CD8 cells and anti-PD-1 response in melanoma. Study in general: Responders had complete or partial responses; non-responders had stable or progressive disease. Study observations and caveats: Diversity ranked highest in DNEG and lowest in TIGIT subsets.

From live CD3+CD8+TCRalphabeta+ cells, four PD-1 and/or TIGIT subsets were sorted. This clonotype is labeled as large. Its specificity is not known. TCR libraries were prepared from around 15 ng of total RNA with the QIAseq Immune Repertoire TCR panel. TCRdb itself ran the reads through MiXCR, one entry per CDR3 protein. Of hundreds of distinct CDR3 sequences listed, around 8.8% are singletons. CDR1 and CDR2 (germline): LNHDA, SQIVND (reference sequence). V lost 5 bases and J 0 bases, leaving 6 bases between the germline ends. The CDR3 has 13 amino acids. The rearrangement links TRBV19 to TRBJ2-3; D possibly corresponds to TRBD2 (5 bases). The clonotype comes from a human donor with melanoma. Sample: CD8+ T cells from PBMCs, taken at baseline or after one month of anti-PD-1 therapy (not recorded which). CDR3 nucleotide sequence: TGTGCCAGTAGTGTAGCGAGCACAGATACGCAGTATTTT. This sequence encodes CASSVASTDTQYF. The full variable domain, rest sourced from reference TRBV19 and TRBJ2-3, is DGGITQSPKYLFRKEGQNVTLSCEQNLNHDAMYWYRQDPGQGLRLIYYSQIVNDFQKGDIAEGYSVSREKKESFPLTVTSAQKNPTAFYLCASSVASTDTQYFGPGTRLTVL.